Shown below are 6 T cell receptor beta chains from a single sample sequenced in a study of blood T cell repertoires in COVID-19. Sequencing used immunoSEQ multiplex PCR; TCRdb keeps in-frame clones, though not all of them. The sample records 290,000 or so clones, nearly 90% being singletons. Sequenced: PBMCs or T cells enriched from blood (not recorded which). The receptor set was obtained from a woman younger than 30 with acute COVID-19.

The rearrangement joins TRBV11-2 to TRBJ1-1; the match to TRBD1 covers 9 bases. CDR3 length: 16 residues. Germline V CDR1 and CDR2: SGHAT, FQNNGV. Trimming cost V 4 bases and J 3 bases; bases outside gene matches: 9. The DNA of the CDR3 is TGTGCCAGCAGCTCACCACCGGGACAGGGCGACACTGAAGCTTTCTTT. Amino acids: CASSSPPGQGDTEAFF.

The genes are TRBV3-1 (or the pseudogene TRBV3-2) and TRBJ1-2; 11 nucleotides align to TRBD1. The junction had 4 bases not matched to a gene; V was cut back by 3 bases and J by 4 bases. The CDR3 loop spans 15 amino acids. Looked up from germline, CDR1 is LGHDT and CDR2 is YNNKEL (reference sequence). This chain's CDR3 is CASSQGQGETYGYTF. The CDR3 bases are TGTGCCAGCAGCCAGGGACAGGGGGAGACCTATGGCTACACCTTC.

The V gene is TRBV2, the J gene TRBJ1-2; 8 nucleotides line up with TRBD1. Germline CDR1 is SNHLY and CDR2 is FYNNEI. The trim removed 4 bases at V and 3 bases at J, leaving 4 bases unmatched. The CDR3 has 14 amino acids. The CDR3 DNA is TGTGCCAGCAGTGTCGAGACAGGGGACTATGGCTACACCTTC. Amino acids: CASSVETGDYGYTF.

This chain connects TRBV7-9 to TRBJ2-5, with TRBD1 matching 9 bases. With V trimmed by 4 bases and J by 4 bases, 4 bases remained unmatched. This CDR3 spans 14 amino acids. CDR1 and CDR2 (germline): SEHNR, FQNEAQ (reference sequence). In DNA form, the CDR3 reads TGTGCCAGCAGCTCGGACAGGGGTCGAGAGACCCAGTACTTC. Encoded protein: CASSSDRGRETQYF.

This clone was seen a few times. The chain employs TRBV27 and TRBJ2-2; a weak D match, TRBD1 (5 bases). CDR1 is MNHEY, CDR2 SMNVEV, per germline (reference sequence). Trimming took off 3 bases at V and 4 bases at J, with 15 bases between the two ends. This CDR3 region has 16 residues. The CDR3 protein is CASSFGAGSVTGELFF. The CDR3, as DNA: TGTGCCAGCAGTTTTGGGGCAGGGTCGGTCACCGGGGAGCTGTTTTTT.

The chain recombines TRBV7-3 with TRBJ2-1; possibly TRBD2 for D (5 bases). The CDR3 contains 13 residues. Between the trimmed V and J ends, which lost 2 bases and 5 bases, there was a span of 7 bases. CDR1 SGHTA and CDR2 FQGTGA come from the germline V gene. CDR3 bases: TGTGCCAGCAGCTTAGGGCGGGACAATGAGCAGTTCTTC. Protein product: CASSLGRDNEQFF. Drawing the rest from reference TRBV7-3 and TRBJ2-1, the complete variable domain is GAGVSQTPSNKVTEKGKYVELRCDPISGHTALYWYRQSLGQGPEFLIYFQGTGAADDSGLPNDRFFAVRPEGSVSTLKIQRTERGDSAVYLCASSLGRDNEQFFGPGTRLTVL.